Shown below are 25 T cell receptor beta chains from a single sample sequenced in a study of blood T cell repertoires in COVID-19. Data came from immunoSEQ multiplex PCR; TCRdb stores just in-frame clones and leaves some out. The sample has around 150,000 clones, around 87% seen once. Specimen: peripheral blood. The receptors come from a man in his late teens or twenties with acute or convalescent COVID-19.

As to this clone: The same CDR3 is also encoded by other DNA sequences in this sample. The chain carries TRBV9 and TRBJ1-1; D call uncertain. CDR1 and CDR2 from the germline V gene are SGDLS and YYNGEE. This CDR3 comprises 14 residues. Trimming pared 0 bases from V and 0 bases from J, leaving 6 bases between. The CDR3 sequence is CASSVDSMNTEAFF. Written as DNA, the CDR3 is TGTGCCAGCAGCGTAGATTCCATGAACACTGAAGCTTTCTTT.

The chain uses TRBV28 and TRBJ1-2; 8 nucleotides align to TRBD1. The CDR3 covers 15 residues. V lost 5 bases, J lost 2 bases, and 7 bases stayed unmatched. Per germline, CDR1 MDHEN and CDR2 SYDVKM. The CDR3 coding sequence is TGTGCCAGCAGTCATCGGACAGGGCCCAACTATGGCTACACCTTC. It yields the protein CASSHRTGPNYGYTF.

The chain links TRBV7-2 to TRBJ2-1; the match to TRBD1 covers 9 bases. With 6 bases clipped from V and 3 bases from J, the junction kept 6 bases outside the gene matches. Looked up from germline, CDR1 is SGHTA and CDR2 is FQGNSA. The CDR3 totals 15 residues. The CDR3 coding sequence is TGTGCCAGCAGTTTTGACAGGGGGATCTACAATGAGCAGTTCTTC. It translates to CASSFDRGIYNEQFF. The full variable domain, with the rest looked up from reference TRBV7-2 and TRBJ2-1, is GAGVSQSPSNKVTEKGKDVELRCDPISGHTALYWYRQSLGQGLEFLIYFQGNSAPDKSGLPSDRFSAERTGGSVSTLTIQRTQQEDSAVYLCASSFDRGIYNEQFFGPGTRLTVL.

V and J are TRBV4-2 and TRBJ1-2; D remains unclear. V lost 0 bases, J lost 4 bases, and 3 bases lay in between. Germline loops: CDR1 LGHNA, CDR2 YNFKEQ. This CDR3 contains 12 residues. CDR3 sequence: CASSQEAYGYTF. DNA of the CDR3: TGTGCCAGCAGCCAAGAAGCCTATGGCTACACCTTC.

The chain joins TRBV7-8 to TRBJ2-2; tentative D call: TRBD1 (6 bases). The V end was cut by 0 bases, the J end by 3 bases, with 14 bases between. Per germline, CDR1 SGHVS and CDR2 FQNEAQ. This CDR3 spans 17 amino acids. The CDR3 DNA sequence: TGTGCCAGCAGCTTAGCGCGGTCACAGGGACACACCGGGGAGCTGTTTTTT. This codes for CASSLARSQGHTGELFF.

The chain combines TRBV11-1 with TRBJ1-6, with D hard to call. Germline CDR1 is SGHAT and CDR2 is FQDESV (reference sequence). The CDR3 is made up of 13 amino acids. V was trimmed by 1 base and J by 10 bases, leaving 8 bases between them. The CDR3 reads CASSLGTRSPLHF. The CDR3, as DNA: TGTGCCAGCAGCTTAGGTACTCGGTCACCCCTCCACTTT.

The chain is built from TRBV4-1 and TRBJ1-2; a possible D gene is TRBD1 (6 bases). V was shortened by 2 bases and J by 0 bases, with 19 bases between the two germline ends. Germline V CDR1 and CDR2: MGHRA, YSYEKL. The CDR3 is 18 amino acids. The CDR3 bases are TGCGCCAGCAGCCAAAACAGGGATCGACCTCTAACTAACTATGGCTACACCTTC. Translated: CASSQNRDRPLTNYGYTF.

V gene TRBV7-9 combines with J gene TRBJ1-4; D call uncertain. Germline CDR1 and CDR2: SEHNR and FQNEAQ (reference sequence). V was trimmed by 4 bases and J by 5 bases, leaving 8 bases between them. The CDR3 length is 13 residues. The CDR3 bases are TGTGCCAGCAGCTCCCGACTCAATGAAAAACTGTTTTTT. Its translation: CASSSRLNEKLFF.

The rearrangement links TRBV2 to TRBJ2-3; TRBD2 aligns across 9 bases. The CDR3 has 14 residues. Looked up from germline, CDR1 is SNHLY and CDR2 is FYNNEI. V trimming: 3 bases; J trimming: 5 bases; junction bases outside the gene matches: 3. CDR3 residues: CASSDQRGVDTQYF. The CDR3 coding sequence is TGTGCCAGCAGTGACCAGCGGGGGGTAGATACGCAGTATTTT.

This rearrangement joins TRBV7-2 to TRBJ1-3; 9 bases agree with TRBD1. This CDR3 region has 13 residues. The ends lost 5 bases at V and 7 bases at J; junction bases unmatched: 3. Germline-derived CDR1 and CDR2 are SGHTA and FQGNSA. CDR3 residues: CASSATGGNTIYF. In DNA, the CDR3 is TGTGCCAGCAGCGCCACAGGGGGCAACACCATATATTTT.

The V and J genes are TRBV2 and TRBJ1-1, with D unresolved. CDR1 is SNHLY, CDR2 FYNNEI, per germline. With 6 bases removed from V and 5 bases from J, the gap between germline ends came to 13 bases. This CDR3 has 13 residues. The CDR3 nucleotides read TGTGCCAGCAGCGGGTCCCGGAGGACTGAAGCTTTCTTT. It encodes CASSGSRRTEAFF.

The chain is built from TRBV6-6 and TRBJ1-6; unclear D gene. The V and J ends lost 0 bases and 10 bases respectively, with 10 bases between them. CDR1 and CDR2 from the germline V gene are MNHNY and SVGAGI (reference sequence). The CDR3 has 14 amino acids. Here the CDR3 reads CASSYSSRNSPLHF. CDR3 DNA: TGTGCCAGCAGTTACTCGTCGCGTAACTCACCCCTCCACTTT.

The chain has TRBV18 and TRBJ2-3; D is possibly TRBD2 (6 bases). Trimming stripped 3 bases from V and 3 bases from J, with 10 bases between. The germline CDR1 and CDR2 sequences are KGHSH and LQKENI. This CDR3 contains 14 residues. CDR3 protein: CASSPGGPTDTQYF. The CDR3 coding sequence is TGTGCCAGCTCACCGGGAGGACCAACAGATACGCAGTATTTT. Full variable domain (missing parts from reference TRBV18 and TRBJ2-3): NAGVMQNPRHLVRRRGQEARLRCSPMKGHSHVYWYRQLPEEGLKFMVYLQKENIIDESGMPKERFSAEFPKEGPSILRIQQVVRGDSAAYFCASSPGGPTDTQYFGPGTRLTVL.

This clone came up once. J is TRBJ1-1 and V is TRBV19, with 7 bases matching TRBD1. Germline V gives CDR1 LNHDA, CDR2 SQIVND (reference sequence). The junction had 16 bases not matched to a gene; V was cut back by 7 bases and J by 5 bases. The CDR3 is 16 amino acids. The CDR3 DNA reads TGTGCCAGTACCACAACCGACAGGGTTTCGAGGACTGAAGCTTTCTTT. Its translation is CASTTTDRVSRTEAFF.

Written as DNA, the CDR3 is TGTGCCAGCAGCTTGGGTCAGGGGCGTGACCGAGAGACCCAGTACTTC. Translated, it gives CASSLGQGRDRETQYF. This sequence joins TRBV7-2 and TRBJ2-5, with D perhaps TRBD1 (6 bases). V was clipped by 3 bases and J by 4 bases, with 18 bases between them. The germline gives CDR1 SGHTA, CDR2 FQGNSA. The CDR3 totals 16 residues.

For the CDR3, the DNA is TGCGCCAGCAGCTACCAGACAGGGGCTGGAAACACCATATATTTT. Protein: CASSYQTGAGNTIYF. The chain carries TRBV5-1 and TRBJ1-3, with TRBD1 matching over 8 bases. The V segment lost 3 bases and the J segment 2 bases; nucleotides outside the gene matches: 4. The germline V gene encodes CDR1 SGHRS and CDR2 YFSETQ. This CDR3 comprises 15 residues.

J is TRBJ1-5 and V is TRBV3-1 (or the pseudogene TRBV3-2); D unresolved. The V gene's germline CDR1 is LGHDT and CDR2 YNNKEL (reference sequence). Trimming removed 1 base from V and 7 bases from J, with 17 bases in between. This CDR3 has 16 amino acids. CDR3: CASSQGGGRSGQPQHF. CDR3 coding DNA: TGTGCCAGCAGCCAAGGGGGAGGGCGATCTGGCCAGCCCCAGCATTTT.

There are a few counts of this clone. This rearrangement joins TRBV19 to TRBJ1-5, with 8 bases fitting TRBD1. Germline lookup yields CDR1 LNHDA and CDR2 SQIVND (reference sequence). The V gene end was trimmed by 3 bases and the J gene end by 3 bases; junction bases not matched to a gene: 7. CDR3 size: 16 residues. The CDR3 DNA follows: TGTGCCAGTAGTATCGGGACAGGCCGATTCAATCAGCCCCAGCATTTT. This codes for CASSIGTGRFNQPQHF. Combining the CDR3 with reference TRBV19 and TRBJ1-5 gives the whole variable domain DGGITQSPKYLFRKEGQNVTLSCEQNLNHDAMYWYRQDPGQGLRLIYYSQIVNDFQKGDIAEGYSVSREKKESFPLTVTSAQKNPTAFYLCASSIGTGRFNQPQHFGDGTRLSIL.

The rearrangement links TRBV7-8 to TRBJ2-5; D is uncertain. This CDR3 region has 12 residues. From germline, CDR1 is SGHVS and CDR2 FQNEAQ. The V gene lost 5 bases and the J gene lost 3 bases, with 7 bases spanning the gap. CDR3 residues: CASSLQKETQYF. In nucleotides, the CDR3 is TGTGCCAGCAGCCTACAGAAAGAGACCCAGTACTTC.

This clone has just one count. The chain employs TRBV6-1 and TRBJ2-1; possible D gene TRBD2, 6 bases. The CDR3 consists of 15 residues. The V and J ends lost 2 bases and 4 bases respectively, with 12 bases between them. CDR1 MNHNS and CDR2 SASEGT come from the germline V gene. The CDR3 DNA sequence: TGTGCCAGCAGTGAACTAGCGTTTGGGTACAATGAGCAGTTCTTC. This codes for CASSELAFGYNEQFF.

This sequence joins TRBV7-2 and TRBJ2-1, with 7 positions matching TRBD2. The J segment lost 9 bases and the V segment lost 5 bases, leaving 10 bases of the junction unmatched. Germline CDR1 and CDR2: SGHTA and FQGNSA. The CDR3 loop spans 14 amino acids. The DNA for the CDR3 is TGTGCCAGCAGCCCCAGGGTCGGGGGGTCTGAGCAGTTCTTC. It specifies CASSPRVGGSEQFF.

The J gene is TRBJ1-1, the V gene TRBV30; D possibly corresponds to TRBD1 (5 bases). V gave up 0 bases and J gave up 1 base, with 15 bases separating them. CDR3 length equals 16 residues. Germline V gives CDR1 GTSNPN, CDR2 SVGIG (reference sequence). The CDR3 DNA is TGTGCCTGGAGTGTATTTAGGGGTAAGCAGAACACTGAAGCTTTCTTT. Its translation: CAWSVFRGKQNTEAFF.

CDR3 bases: TGTGCCAGCAGCCAAAATTTAGGGGAATCACCCCTCCACTTT. It yields the protein CASSQNLGESPLHF. The V and J genes are TRBV14 and TRBJ1-6, with a tentative D call TRBD1 (5 bases). The CDR3 runs 14 residues. Germline V lookup: CDR1 SGHDN, CDR2 FVKESK. V was cut by 2 bases and J by 10 bases, with 12 bases left in between.

The chain recombines TRBV7-9 with TRBJ2-7, with 9 nucleotides matching TRBD1. V trimming: 5 bases; J trimming: 6 bases; junction bases outside the gene matches: 8. Germline loops: CDR1 SEHNR, CDR2 FQNEAQ (reference sequence). The CDR3 is made up of 14 amino acids. The CDR3 nucleotides read TGTGCCAGCAGCCCGCGTGGGACAGGGACCGAGCAGTACTTC. Translation: CASSPRGTGTEQYF.

The chain recombines TRBV6-4 with TRBJ1-2; the D gene is possibly TRBD1 (5 bases). This CDR3 contains 14 residues. Germline V CDR1 and CDR2: MRHNA, SNTAGT. V was shortened by 6 bases and J by 4 bases, with 15 bases between the two germline ends. The CDR3 DNA reads TGTGCCAGCAGACAGGAAGAGCCCCCCTATGGCTACACCTTC. It translates to CASRQEEPPYGYTF.